This TCR beta chain comes out of a study of blood T cell repertoires in COVID-19. Turning to the study itself: From the United States, Italy and Spain came samples of acute and convalescent COVID-19. T cells, B-cell-depleted T cells, or PBMCs supplied cDNA or gDNA.

Source study methods: Cell counts per sample came from amplifying reference gene primers. Assay used: immunoSEQ multiplex PCR; TCRdb lists only in-frame clones, some missing. That table gives V, J and clone size, and the DNA gave D and trimming. The sample comprises under 300,000 clones, 86% of which are singletons, and 2% to 2.5% rests with the top ten. This CDR3 contains 16 residues. V shed 3 bases and J 6 bases; nucleotides not matched to a gene: 7. Per the germline V gene, CDR1 is LNHDA and CDR2 is SQIVND (reference sequence). Sequenced: peripheral blood. The TCR sequence derives from a man aged 25-40 years who had recovered from COVID-19. This rearrangement joins TRBV19 to TRBJ2-3; 12 bases line up with TRBD2. DNA for the CDR3: TGTGCCAGTAGTATGGCGCTAGCGGGGGGGCAGGATACGCAGTATTTT. It translates to CASSMALAGGQDTQYF.